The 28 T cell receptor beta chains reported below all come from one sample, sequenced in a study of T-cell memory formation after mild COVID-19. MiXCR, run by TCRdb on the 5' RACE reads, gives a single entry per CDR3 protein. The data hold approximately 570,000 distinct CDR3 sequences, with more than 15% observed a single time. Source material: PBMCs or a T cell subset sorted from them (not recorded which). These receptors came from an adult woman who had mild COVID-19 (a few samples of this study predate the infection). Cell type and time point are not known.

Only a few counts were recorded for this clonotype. CDR3: CASSLDTRPMSYTF. The DNA of the CDR3 is TGTGCCAGCAGCTTAGATACCAGGCCTATGAGCTACACCTTC. V is TRBV7-9 and J is TRBJ1-2; D ambiguous. V was trimmed by 1 base and J by 9 bases, leaving 15 bases between them. Germline V CDR1 and CDR2: SEHNR, FQNEAQ (reference sequence). The CDR3 runs to 14 residues.

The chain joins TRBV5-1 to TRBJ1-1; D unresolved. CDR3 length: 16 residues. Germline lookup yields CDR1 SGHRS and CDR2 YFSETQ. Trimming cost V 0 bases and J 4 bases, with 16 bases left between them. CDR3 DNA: TGCGCCAGCAGCTTGGAGGTTTTCCCAACCTTCACTGAAGCTTTCTTT. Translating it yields CASSLEVFPTFTEAFF.

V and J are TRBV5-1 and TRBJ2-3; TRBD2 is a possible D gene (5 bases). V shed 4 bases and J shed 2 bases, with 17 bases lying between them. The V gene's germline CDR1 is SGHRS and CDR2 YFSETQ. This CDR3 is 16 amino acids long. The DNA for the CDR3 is TGCGCCAGCAGCCACGTAACTAGGAGAGCCACAGATACGCAGTATTTT. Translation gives CASSHVTRRATDTQYF.

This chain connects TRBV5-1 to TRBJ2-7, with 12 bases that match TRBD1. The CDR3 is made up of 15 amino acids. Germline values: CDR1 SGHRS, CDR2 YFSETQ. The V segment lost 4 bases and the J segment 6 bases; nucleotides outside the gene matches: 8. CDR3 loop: CASSPIGTGGFEQYF. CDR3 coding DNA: TGCGCCAGCAGCCCCATTGGGACAGGGGGCTTCGAGCAGTACTTC.

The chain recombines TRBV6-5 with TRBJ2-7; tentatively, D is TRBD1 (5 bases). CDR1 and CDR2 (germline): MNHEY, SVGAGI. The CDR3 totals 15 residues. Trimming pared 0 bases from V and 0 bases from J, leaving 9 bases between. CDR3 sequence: CASSYSQGSSYEQYF. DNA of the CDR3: TGTGCCAGCAGTTACTCCCAGGGAAGCTCCTACGAGCAGTACTTC.

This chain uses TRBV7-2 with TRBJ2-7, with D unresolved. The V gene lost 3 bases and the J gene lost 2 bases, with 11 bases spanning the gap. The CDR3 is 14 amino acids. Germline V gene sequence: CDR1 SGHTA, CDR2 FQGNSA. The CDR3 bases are TGTGCCAGCAGCTTTCCTCAAGTTCCCTACGAGCAGTACTTC. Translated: CASSFPQVPYEQYF.

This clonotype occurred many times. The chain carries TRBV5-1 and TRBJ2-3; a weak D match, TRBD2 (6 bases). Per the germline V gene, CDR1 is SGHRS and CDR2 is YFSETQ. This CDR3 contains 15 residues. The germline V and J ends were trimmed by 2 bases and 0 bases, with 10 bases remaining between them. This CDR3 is CASSFRGGSTDTQYF. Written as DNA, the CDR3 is TGCGCCAGCAGCTTTAGGGGAGGTAGCACAGATACGCAGTATTTT.

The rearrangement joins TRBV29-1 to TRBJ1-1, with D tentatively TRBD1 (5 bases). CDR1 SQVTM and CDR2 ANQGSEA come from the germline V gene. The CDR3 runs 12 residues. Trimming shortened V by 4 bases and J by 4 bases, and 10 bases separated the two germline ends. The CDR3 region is CSVVVGVTEAFF. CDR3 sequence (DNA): TGCAGCGTTGTAGTGGGGGTCACTGAAGCTTTCTTT.

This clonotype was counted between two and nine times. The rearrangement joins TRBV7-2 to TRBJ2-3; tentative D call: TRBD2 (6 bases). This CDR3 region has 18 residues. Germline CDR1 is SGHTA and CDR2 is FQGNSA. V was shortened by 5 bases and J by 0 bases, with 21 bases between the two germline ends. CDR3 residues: CASSPLIIGGPSTDTQYF. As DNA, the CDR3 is TGTGCCAGCAGCCCCCTAATTATCGGGGGACCGAGCACAGATACGCAGTATTTT.

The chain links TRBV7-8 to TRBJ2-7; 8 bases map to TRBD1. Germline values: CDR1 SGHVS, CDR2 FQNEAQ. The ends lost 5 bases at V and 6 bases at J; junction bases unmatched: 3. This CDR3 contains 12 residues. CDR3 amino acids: CASSHTGGEQYF. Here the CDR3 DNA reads TGTGCCAGCAGCCATACAGGGGGCGAGCAGTACTTC. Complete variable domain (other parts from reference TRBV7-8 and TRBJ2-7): GAGVSQSPRYKVAKRGQDVALRCDPISGHVSLFWYQQALGQGPEFLTYFQNEAQLDKSGLPSDRFFAERPEGSVSTLKIQRTQQEDSAVYLCASSHTGGEQYFGPGTRLTVT.

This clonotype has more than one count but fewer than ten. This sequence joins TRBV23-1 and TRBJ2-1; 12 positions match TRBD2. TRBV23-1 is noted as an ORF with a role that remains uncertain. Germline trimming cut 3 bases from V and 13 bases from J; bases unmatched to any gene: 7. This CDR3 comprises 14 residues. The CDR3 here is CASSHGLAGGRQFF. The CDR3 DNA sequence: TGCGCCAGCAGTCACGGGCTAGCGGGGGGGCGCCAGTTCTTC.

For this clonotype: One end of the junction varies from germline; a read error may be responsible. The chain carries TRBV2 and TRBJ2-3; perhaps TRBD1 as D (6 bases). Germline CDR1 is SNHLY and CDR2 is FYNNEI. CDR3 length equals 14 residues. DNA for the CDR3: TGTGCCGGCAGAGGGGGTATTGGCCGAGATACGCAGTATTTT. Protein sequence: CAGRGGIGRDTQYF.

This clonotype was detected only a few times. As DNA, the CDR3 is TGTGCCATCGAACCCTATTCGAACACTGAAGCTTTCTTT. Encoded protein: CAIEPYSNTEAFF. This chain connects TRBV7-9 to TRBJ1-1; no definite D call. With 10 bases removed from V and 1 base from J, the gap between germline ends came to 13 bases. Germline V gene lookup returns CDR1 SEHNR and CDR2 FQNEAQ (reference sequence). CDR3 length: 13 amino acids.

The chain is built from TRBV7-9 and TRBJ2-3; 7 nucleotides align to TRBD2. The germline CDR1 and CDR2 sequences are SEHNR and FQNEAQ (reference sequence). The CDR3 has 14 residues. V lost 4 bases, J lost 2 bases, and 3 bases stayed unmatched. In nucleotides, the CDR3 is TGTGCCAGCAGCTGGAGCGGGGCCACAGATACGCAGTATTTT. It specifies CASSWSGATDTQYF.

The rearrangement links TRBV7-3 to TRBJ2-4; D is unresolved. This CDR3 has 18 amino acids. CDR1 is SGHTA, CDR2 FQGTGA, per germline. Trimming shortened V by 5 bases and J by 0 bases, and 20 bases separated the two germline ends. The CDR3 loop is CASSHFWPEQLAKNIQYF. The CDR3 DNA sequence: TGTGCCAGCAGCCATTTCTGGCCAGAGCAACTAGCCAAAAACATTCAGTACTTC.

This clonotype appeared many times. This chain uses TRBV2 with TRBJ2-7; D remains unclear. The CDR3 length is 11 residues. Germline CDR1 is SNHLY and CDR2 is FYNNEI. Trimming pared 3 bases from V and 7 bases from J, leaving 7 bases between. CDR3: CASSESREQYF. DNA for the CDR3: TGTGCCAGCAGTGAGTCTCGAGAGCAGTACTTC.

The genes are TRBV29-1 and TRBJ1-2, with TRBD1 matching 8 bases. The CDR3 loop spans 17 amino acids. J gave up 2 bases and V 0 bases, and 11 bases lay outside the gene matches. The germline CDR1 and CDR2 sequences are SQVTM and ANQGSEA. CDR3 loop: CSVEEGTGSLVNYGYTF. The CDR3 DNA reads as TGCAGCGTTGAAGAGGGGACAGGTTCCCTAGTCAACTATGGCTACACCTTC.

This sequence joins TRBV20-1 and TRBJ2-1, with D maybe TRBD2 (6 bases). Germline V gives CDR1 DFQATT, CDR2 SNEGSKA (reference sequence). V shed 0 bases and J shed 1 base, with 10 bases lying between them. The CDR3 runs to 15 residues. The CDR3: CSARDGRGSYNEQFF. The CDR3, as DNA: TGCAGTGCTAGAGACGGGAGAGGATCCTACAATGAGCAGTTCTTC.

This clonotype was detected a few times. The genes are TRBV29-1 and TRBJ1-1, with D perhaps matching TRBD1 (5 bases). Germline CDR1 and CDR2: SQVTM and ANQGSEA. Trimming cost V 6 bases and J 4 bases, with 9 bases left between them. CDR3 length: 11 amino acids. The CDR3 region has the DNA TGCAGCGTCTGGAGGGGCACTGAAGCTTTCTTT. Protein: CSVWRGTEAFF.

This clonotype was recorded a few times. The CDR3 DNA sequence: TGTGCCAGTAGCCGAACCCCATCGCAGGGGTCGAGCAATCAGCCCCAGCATTTT. This sequence encodes CASSRTPSQGSSNQPQHF. V is TRBV19 and J is TRBJ1-5; D may be TRBD1 (6 bases). Per the germline V gene, CDR1 is LNHDA and CDR2 is SQIVND (reference sequence). This CDR3 has 18 amino acids. V lost 6 bases, J lost 1 base, and 22 bases lay in between.

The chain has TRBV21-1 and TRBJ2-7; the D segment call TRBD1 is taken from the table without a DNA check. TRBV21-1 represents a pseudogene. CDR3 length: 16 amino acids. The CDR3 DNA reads TGTGCCAGCAGCAAAGGGGTCAGGGACAAATCCTACGAGCAGTACTTC. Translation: CASSKGVRDKSYEQYF.

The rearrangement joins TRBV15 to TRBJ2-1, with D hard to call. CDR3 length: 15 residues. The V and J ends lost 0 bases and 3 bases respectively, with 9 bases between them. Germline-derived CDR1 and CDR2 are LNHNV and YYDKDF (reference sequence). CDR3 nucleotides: TGTGCCACCAGCAGAGAGGTAGGGAACTACAATGAGCAGTTCTTC. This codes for CATSREVGNYNEQFF.

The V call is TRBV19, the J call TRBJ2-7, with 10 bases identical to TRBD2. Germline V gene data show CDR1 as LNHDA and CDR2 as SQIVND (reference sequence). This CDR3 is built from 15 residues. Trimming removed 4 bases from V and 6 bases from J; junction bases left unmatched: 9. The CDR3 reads CASSSLASGRREQYF. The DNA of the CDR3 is TGTGCCAGTAGTAGTTTGGCTAGCGGGAGACGCGAGCAGTACTTC.

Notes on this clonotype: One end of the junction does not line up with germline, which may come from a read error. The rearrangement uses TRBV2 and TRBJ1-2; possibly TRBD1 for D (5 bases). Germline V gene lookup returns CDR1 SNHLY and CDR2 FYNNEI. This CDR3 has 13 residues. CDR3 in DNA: TGTGACAGCAGTGAAGACAGCTTTTATGGCTACACCTTC. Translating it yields CDSSEDSFYGYTF. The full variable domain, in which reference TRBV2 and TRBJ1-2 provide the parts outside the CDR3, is EPEVTQTPSHQVTQMGQEVILRCVPISNHLYFYWYRQILGQKVEFLVSFYNNEISEKSEIFDDQFSVERPDGSNFTLKIRSTKLEDSAMYFCDSSEDSFYGYTFGSGTRLTVV.

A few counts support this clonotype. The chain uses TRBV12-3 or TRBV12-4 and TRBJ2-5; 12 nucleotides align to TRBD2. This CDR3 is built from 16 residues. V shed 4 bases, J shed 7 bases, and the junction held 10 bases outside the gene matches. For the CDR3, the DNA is TGTGCCAGCAGTTCCCCCCTAGCGGGGGGGCCCGGGACCCAGTACTTC. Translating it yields CASSSPLAGGPGTQYF.

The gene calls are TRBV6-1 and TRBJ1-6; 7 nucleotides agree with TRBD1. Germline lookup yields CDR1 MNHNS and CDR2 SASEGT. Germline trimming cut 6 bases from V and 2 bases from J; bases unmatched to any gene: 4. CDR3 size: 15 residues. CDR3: CASRTGTAYNSPLHF. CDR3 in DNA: TGTGCCAGCAGAACCGGGACAGCCTATAATTCACCCCTCCACTTT.

CDR3 coding DNA: TGTGCCAGCAGTTTAATGGAGGGGCCGCTACGGGAAGCTTTCTTT. Translated: CASSLMEGPLREAFF. The genes are TRBV12-3 or TRBV12-4 and TRBJ1-1, with D possibly being TRBD1 (5 bases). V was clipped by 2 bases and J by 8 bases, with 18 bases between them. This CDR3 contains 15 residues.

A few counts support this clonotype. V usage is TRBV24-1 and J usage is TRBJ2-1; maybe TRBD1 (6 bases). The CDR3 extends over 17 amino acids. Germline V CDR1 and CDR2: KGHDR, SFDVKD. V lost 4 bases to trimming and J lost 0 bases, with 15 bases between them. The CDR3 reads CATSDTTGKSSYNEQFF. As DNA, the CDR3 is TGTGCCACCAGTGACACCACAGGGAAGAGCTCCTACAATGAGCAGTTCTTC.